The TCR beta chain under discussion was sequenced for a study of type 1 and type 2 diabetes patients. General observations from the study: Type 2 diabetes and control V and J usage correlated highly, roughly 0.97. Some expanded clones seen only in T1D might occur in additional T2D or control samples.

A word on this clonotype: The antigen is not known.

Peripheral blood, around 9.5 milliliters per participant, was collected. Amplification started from genomic DNA. Amplification of the beta chain CDR3 used 30 forward and 13 reverse multiplex primers. Using its own MiXCR run on the multiplex PCR reads, TCRdb lists one record per CDR3 protein. Among 250,000 or so distinct CDR3 sequences listed, roughly 48% were seen once. The length of the CDR3 is 13 residues. Trimming removed 0 bases at V and 7 bases at J, with 12 bases between. Germline CDR1 and CDR2: DFQATT and SNEGSKA (reference sequence). Input material: peripheral blood mononuclear cells (PBMCs). The sequence was collected from a man in his late teens or twenties with type 2 diabetes. The J gene is TRBJ1-2, the V gene TRBV20-1, with unresolved D. This chain's CDR3 is CSAREGIRGGYTF. CDR3 in DNA: TGCAGTGCTAGAGAAGGAATACGCGGTGGCTACACCTTC.